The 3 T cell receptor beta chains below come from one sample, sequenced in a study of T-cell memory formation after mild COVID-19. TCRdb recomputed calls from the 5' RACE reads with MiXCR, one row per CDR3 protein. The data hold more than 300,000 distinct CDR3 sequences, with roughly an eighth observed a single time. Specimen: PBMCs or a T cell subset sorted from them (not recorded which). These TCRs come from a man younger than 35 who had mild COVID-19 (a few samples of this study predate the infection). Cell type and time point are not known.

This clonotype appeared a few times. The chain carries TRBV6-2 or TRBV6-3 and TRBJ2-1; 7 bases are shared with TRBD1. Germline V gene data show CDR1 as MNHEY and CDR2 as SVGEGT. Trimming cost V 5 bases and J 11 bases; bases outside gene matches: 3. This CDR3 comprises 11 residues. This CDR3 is CASSTTGQQFF. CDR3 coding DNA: TGTGCCAGCAGTACGACAGGGCAGCAGTTCTTC.

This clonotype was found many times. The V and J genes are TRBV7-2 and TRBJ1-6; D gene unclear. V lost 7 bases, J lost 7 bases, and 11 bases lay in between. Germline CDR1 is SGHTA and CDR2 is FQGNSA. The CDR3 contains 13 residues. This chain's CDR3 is CASTLDGNSPLHF. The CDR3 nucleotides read TGTGCCAGCACCCTAGACGGAAATTCACCCCTCCACTTT.

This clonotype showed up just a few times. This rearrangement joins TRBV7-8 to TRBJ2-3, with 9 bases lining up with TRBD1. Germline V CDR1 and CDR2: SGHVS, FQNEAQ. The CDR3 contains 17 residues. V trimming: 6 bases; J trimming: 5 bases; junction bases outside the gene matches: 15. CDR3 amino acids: CASRELTGGRVGDTQYF. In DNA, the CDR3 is TGTGCCAGCAGGGAACTTACAGGGGGCAGGGTAGGAGATACGCAGTATTTT.